The T cell receptor beta chain described here comes from a study of T cell repertoires in cytomegalovirus infection. Looking at the study overall: In public TCR beta signatures, there were indications of both CMV infection and matching HLA type. Study results and limitations: What dominated the ex vivo response were HLA-C-restricted CMV-specific TCR beta clonotypes.

Points on this clonotype: Antigen specificity is unknown.

V was clipped by 0 bases and J by 2 bases; unmatched bases: 7. The length of the CDR3 is 16 residues. Germline CDR1 and CDR2: SGHDT and YYEEEE. TCRdb re-derived calls from the reads in MiXCR, one entry per CDR3 protein. The data contain about 920,000 distinct CDR3 sequences, approximately 32% of them singletons. The chain joins TRBV5-6 to TRBJ2-7; 8 nucleotides line up with TRBD2. Sequenced material: cultured CD8+ T cells from PBMCs, taken from culture after CMV antigen stimulation. The clonotype was recovered from a human donor in good health (CMV status not recorded). Some clones in this sample may be carry-over from other donors' samples. The CDR3 loop reads CASSLAKRGTPYEQYV. CDR3 nucleotides: TGTGCCAGCAGCTTGGCCAAGCGGGGGACGCCCTACGAGCAGTACGTC.